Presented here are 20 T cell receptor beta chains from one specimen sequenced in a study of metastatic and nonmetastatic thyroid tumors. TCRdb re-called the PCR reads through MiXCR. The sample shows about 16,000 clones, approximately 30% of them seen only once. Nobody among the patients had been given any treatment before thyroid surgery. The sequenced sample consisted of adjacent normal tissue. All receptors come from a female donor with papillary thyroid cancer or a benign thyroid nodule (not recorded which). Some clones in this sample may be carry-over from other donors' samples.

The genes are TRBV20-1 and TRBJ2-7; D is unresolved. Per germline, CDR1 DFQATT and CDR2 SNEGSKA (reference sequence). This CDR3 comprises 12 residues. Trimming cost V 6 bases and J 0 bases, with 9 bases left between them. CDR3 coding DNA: TGCAGTGCCCGACTGAGCTCCTACGAGCAGTACGTC. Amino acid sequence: CSARLSSYEQYV.

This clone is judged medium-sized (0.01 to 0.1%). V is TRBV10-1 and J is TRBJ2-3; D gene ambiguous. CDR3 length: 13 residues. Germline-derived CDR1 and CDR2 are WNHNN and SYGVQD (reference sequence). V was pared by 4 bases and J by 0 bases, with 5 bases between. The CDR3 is CASSASSTDTQYF. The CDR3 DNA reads TGCGCCAGCAGTGCCTCTAGCACAGATACGCAGTATTTT.

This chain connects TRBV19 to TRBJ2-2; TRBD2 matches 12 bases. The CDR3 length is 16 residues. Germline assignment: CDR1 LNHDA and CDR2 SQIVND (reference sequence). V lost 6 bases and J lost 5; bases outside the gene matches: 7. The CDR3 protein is CASRAGLAGGTGELFF. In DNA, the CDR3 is TGTGCCAGTAGGGCGGGGCTAGCGGGAGGGACCGGGGAGCTGTTTTTT. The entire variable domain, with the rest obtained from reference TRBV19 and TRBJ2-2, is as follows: DGGITQSPKYLFRKEGQNVTLSCEQNLNHDAMYWYRQDPGQGLRLIYYSQIVNDFQKGDIAEGYSVSREKKESFPLTVTSAQKNPTAFYLCASRAGLAGGTGELFFGEGSRLTVL.

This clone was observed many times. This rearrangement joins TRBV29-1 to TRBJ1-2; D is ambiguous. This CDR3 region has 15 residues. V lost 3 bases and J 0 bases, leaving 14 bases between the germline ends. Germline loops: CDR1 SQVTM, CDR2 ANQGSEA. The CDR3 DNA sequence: TGCAGCGTTGATGCGGCTCCGGGATCTAACTATGGCTACACCTTC. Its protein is CSVDAAPGSNYGYTF.

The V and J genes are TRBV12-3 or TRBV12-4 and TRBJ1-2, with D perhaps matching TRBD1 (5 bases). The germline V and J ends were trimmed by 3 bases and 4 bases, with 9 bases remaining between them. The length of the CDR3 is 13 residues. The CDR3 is CASSFGHIYGYTF. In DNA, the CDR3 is TGTGCCAGCAGTTTCGGACATATCTATGGCTACACCTTC.

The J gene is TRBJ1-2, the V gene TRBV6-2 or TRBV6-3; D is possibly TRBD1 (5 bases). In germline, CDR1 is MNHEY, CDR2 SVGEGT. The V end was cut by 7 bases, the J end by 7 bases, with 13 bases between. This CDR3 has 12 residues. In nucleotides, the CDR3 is TGTGCCAGCATGGGACGAGTGAGTGGCTACACCTTC. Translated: CASMGRVSGYTF.

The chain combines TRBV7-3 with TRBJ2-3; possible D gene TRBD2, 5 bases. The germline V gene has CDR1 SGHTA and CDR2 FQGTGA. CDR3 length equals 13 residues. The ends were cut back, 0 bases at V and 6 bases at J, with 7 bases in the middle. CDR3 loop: CASSLTVADTQYF. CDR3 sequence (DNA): TGTGCCAGCAGCTTAACGGTAGCGGATACGCAGTATTTT.

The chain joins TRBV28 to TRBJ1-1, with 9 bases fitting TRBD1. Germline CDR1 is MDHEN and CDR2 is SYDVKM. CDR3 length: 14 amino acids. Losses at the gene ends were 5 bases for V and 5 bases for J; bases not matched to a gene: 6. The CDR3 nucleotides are TGTGCCAGCAGTCCGGACAGGGGAAATACTGAAGCTTTCTTT. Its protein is CASSPDRGNTEAFF.

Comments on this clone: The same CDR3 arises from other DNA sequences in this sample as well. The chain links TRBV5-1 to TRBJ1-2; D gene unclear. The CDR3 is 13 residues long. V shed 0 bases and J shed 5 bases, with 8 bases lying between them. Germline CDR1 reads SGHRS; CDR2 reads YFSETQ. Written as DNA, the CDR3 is TGCGCCAGCAGCTTGGCCGCGGGATATGGCTACACCTTC. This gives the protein CASSLAAGYGYTF. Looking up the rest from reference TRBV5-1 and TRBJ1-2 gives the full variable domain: KAGVTQTPRYLIKTRGQQVTLSCSPISGHRSVSWYQQTPGQGLQFLFEYFSETQRNKGNFPGRFSGRQFSNSRSEMNVSTLELGDSALYLCASSLAAGYGYTFGSGTRLTVV.

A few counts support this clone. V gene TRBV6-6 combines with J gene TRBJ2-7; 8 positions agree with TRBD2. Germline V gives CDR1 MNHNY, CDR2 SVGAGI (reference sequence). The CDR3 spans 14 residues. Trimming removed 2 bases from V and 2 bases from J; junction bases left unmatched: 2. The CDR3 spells CASSYTSGAYEQYF. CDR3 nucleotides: TGTGCCAGCAGTTACACTAGCGGAGCCTACGAGCAGTACTTC.

CDR3 sequence (DNA): TGTGCCAGTCCTACTCAGGGGGCTGAGGGGACCCAGTACTTC. Its translation is CASPTQGAEGTQYF. The chain combines TRBV19 with TRBJ2-5; the match to TRBD1 covers 8 bases. The CDR3 has 14 amino acids. Trimming removed 8 bases from V and 7 bases from J; junction bases left unmatched: 12. The germline V gene encodes CDR1 LNHDA and CDR2 SQIVND (reference sequence).

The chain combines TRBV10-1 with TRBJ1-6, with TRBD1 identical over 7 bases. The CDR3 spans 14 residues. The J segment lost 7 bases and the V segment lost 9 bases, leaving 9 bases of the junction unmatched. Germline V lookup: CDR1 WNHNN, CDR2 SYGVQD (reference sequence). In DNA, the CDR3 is TGCGCCAGTACTCCGAGGGGGCTAAATTCACCCCTCCACTTT. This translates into CASTPRGLNSPLHF.

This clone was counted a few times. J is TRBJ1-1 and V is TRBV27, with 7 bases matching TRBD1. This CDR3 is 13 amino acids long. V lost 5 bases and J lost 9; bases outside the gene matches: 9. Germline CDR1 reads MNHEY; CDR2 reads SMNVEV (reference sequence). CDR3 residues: CASSPIQGVQAFF. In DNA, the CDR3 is TGTGCCAGCAGTCCAATTCAGGGGGTGCAAGCTTTCTTT.

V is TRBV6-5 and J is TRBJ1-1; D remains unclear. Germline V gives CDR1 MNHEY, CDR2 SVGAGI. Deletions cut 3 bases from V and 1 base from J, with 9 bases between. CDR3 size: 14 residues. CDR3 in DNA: TGTGCCAGCAGTTATCAGGTTTCGAACACTGAAGCTTTCTTT. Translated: CASSYQVSNTEAFF.

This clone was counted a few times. The CDR3 spells CASSLATGNTYEQYF. The CDR3 DNA reads TGTGCCAGCAGTTTAGCGACGGGTAATACCTACGAGCAGTACTTC. The rearrangement links TRBV12-3 or TRBV12-4 to TRBJ2-7; D gene unclear. V lost 0 bases and J 2 bases, leaving 11 bases between the germline ends. The CDR3 is 15 residues long.

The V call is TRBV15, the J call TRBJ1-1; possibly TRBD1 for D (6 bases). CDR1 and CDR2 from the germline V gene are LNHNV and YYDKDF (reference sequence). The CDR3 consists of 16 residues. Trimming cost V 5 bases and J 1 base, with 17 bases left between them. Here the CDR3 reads CATSSSYRDGNTEAFF. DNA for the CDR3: TGTGCCACCAGCTCGAGCTACAGGGATGGGAACACTGAAGCTTTCTTT.

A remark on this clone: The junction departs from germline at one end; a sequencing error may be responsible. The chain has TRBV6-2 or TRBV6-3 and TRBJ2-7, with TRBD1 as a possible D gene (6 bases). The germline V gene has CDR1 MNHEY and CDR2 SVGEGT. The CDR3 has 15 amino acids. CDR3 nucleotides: TGTGCCAGCAGCTCCCCACAGGGTAGTAGGTACGAGCAGTACTTT. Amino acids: CASSSPQGSRYEQYF.

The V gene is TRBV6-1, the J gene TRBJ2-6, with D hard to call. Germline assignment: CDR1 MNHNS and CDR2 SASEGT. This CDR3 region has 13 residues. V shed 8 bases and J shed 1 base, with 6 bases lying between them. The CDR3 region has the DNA TGTGCCAGCGGAGAGTCTGGGGCCAACGTCCTGACTTTC. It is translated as CASGESGANVLTF.

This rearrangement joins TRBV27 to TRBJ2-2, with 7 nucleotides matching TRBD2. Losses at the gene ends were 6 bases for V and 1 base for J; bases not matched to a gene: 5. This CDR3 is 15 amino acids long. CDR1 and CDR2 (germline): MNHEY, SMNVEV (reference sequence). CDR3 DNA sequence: TGTGCCAGCAGGACTAGCTCCTTGAACACCGGGGAGCTGTTTTTT. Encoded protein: CASRTSSLNTGELFF.

The CDR3 nucleotides are TGTGCCAGCAGCTTAGCCCGGAGCTACGAGCAGTACTTC. Translated: CASSLARSYEQYF. The chain links TRBV7-9 to TRBJ2-7; D uncertain. V gave up 0 bases and J gave up 3 bases, with 6 bases separating them. Germline V gene lookup returns CDR1 SEHNR and CDR2 FQNEAQ (reference sequence). The CDR3 length is 13 residues.